Below, 24 T cell receptor beta chains from the same sample are listed, as sequenced in a study of T cell responses to AZD1222 COVID-19 vaccine. This table comes from immunoSEQ multiplex PCR, and its TCRdb copy is limited to in-frame clones, with some not included. Of tens of thousands of clones detected, approximately 90% appear once; the ten largest clones hold roughly 8%. Source: peripheral blood, taken 28 days after the second AZD1222 dose. These receptors all come from an adult who received the AZD1222 COVID-19 vaccine.

The rearrangement joins TRBV3-1 (or the pseudogene TRBV3-2) to TRBJ2-3, with D possibly being TRBD1 (6 bases). Germline V gene data show CDR1 as LGHDT and CDR2 as YNNKEL (reference sequence). Trimming pared 2 bases from V and 0 bases from J, leaving 9 bases between. The CDR3 covers 15 residues. This chain's CDR3 is CASSQQGKSTDTQYF. DNA for the CDR3: TGTGCCAGCAGCCAACAGGGGAAGAGCACAGATACGCAGTATTTT.

The chain carries TRBV19 and TRBJ1-3; D uncertain. V lost 8 bases to trimming and J lost 0 bases, with 2 bases between them. The germline CDR1 and CDR2 sequences are LNHDA and SQIVND (reference sequence). This CDR3 is built from 11 residues. The CDR3 coding sequence is TGTGCCAGTTCCTCTGGAAACACCATATATTTT. This encodes CASSSGNTIYF.

The count of this clone is one. V is TRBV5-1 and J is TRBJ2-5; D is undetermined. CDR3 length: 14 residues. The V gene lost 3 bases and the J gene lost 4 bases, with 13 bases spanning the gap. In germline, CDR1 is SGHRS, CDR2 YFSETQ. CDR3 bases: TGCGCCAGCAGCTCGCGGACGGGCCCAGAGACCCAGTACTTC. Encoded protein: CASSSRTGPETQYF.

V is TRBV13 and J is TRBJ2-1; 7 bases map to TRBD1. The V segment lost 5 bases and the J segment 4 bases; nucleotides outside the gene matches: 5. Germline V gene sequence: CDR1 PRHDT, CDR2 FYEKMQ (reference sequence). This CDR3 comprises 14 residues. CDR3 nucleotide sequence: TGTGCCAGCAGCCCCCCGGGACAGTACAATGAGCAGTTCTTC. It yields the protein CASSPPGQYNEQFF.

The chain recombines TRBV18 with TRBJ2-7; TRBD1 aligns across 7 bases. Germline V gene data show CDR1 as KGHSH and CDR2 as LQKENI. The CDR3 is made up of 12 amino acids. Losses at the gene ends were 6 bases for V and 3 bases for J; bases not matched to a gene: 2. The CDR3 coding sequence is TGTGCCAGCTCCGGGACAGACTACGAGCAGTACTTC. Translating it yields CASSGTDYEQYF.

This clone was recorded only once. This chain links TRBV7-6 with TRBJ2-7; a possible D gene is TRBD1 (6 bases). The CDR3 runs to 15 residues. V lost 1 base and J lost 2, with 12 bases in between. In germline, CDR1 is SGHVS, CDR2 FNYEAQ. In DNA form, the CDR3 reads TGTGCCAGCAGCTTAGGGGACACAATTCCCTACGAGCAGTACTTC. Translation gives CASSLGDTIPYEQYF.

The CDR3 DNA reads as TGTGCCAGCATGCGTCAGCCCAATCAGCCCCAGCATTTT. Encoded protein: CASMRQPNQPQHF. The chain recombines TRBV12-3 or TRBV12-4 with TRBJ1-5; D remains ambiguous. The V and J ends lost 7 bases and 3 bases respectively, with 10 bases between them. The CDR3 is 13 amino acids.

Only one count was recorded for this clone. The chain couples TRBV27 to TRBJ2-1; 12 bases are shared with TRBD2. The CDR3 has 20 residues. V lost 5 bases, J lost 8 bases, and 22 bases stayed unmatched. Per germline, CDR1 MNHEY and CDR2 SMNVEV (reference sequence). The CDR3 reads CASSQRQTGASGRALYEQFF. The CDR3 nucleotides read TGTGCCAGCAGTCAGCGACAGACCGGGGCTAGCGGGAGGGCCTTGTATGAGCAGTTCTTC.

The chain links TRBV19 to TRBJ1-2, with TRBD1 matching 12 bases. Trimming took 6 bases from V and 8 from J; bases not matched to a gene: 7. Germline V gene data show CDR1 as LNHDA and CDR2 as SQIVND (reference sequence). This CDR3 contains 14 residues. The CDR3 DNA follows: TGTGCCAGTAGGGGACAGGGGGCGTTTAACGGCTACACCTTC. Its protein product is CASRGQGAFNGYTF.

The rearrangement joins TRBV21-1 to TRBJ2-1. TRBV21-1 is reported as a pseudogene. The CDR3 extends over 11 amino acids. CDR3 nucleotides: TGTGCCTCAGCCCCCGGCAATGAGCAGTTCTTC. It specifies CASAPGNEQFF.

This chain joins TRBV6-5 and TRBJ2-7; D gene ambiguous. The ends were cut back, 0 bases at V and 2 bases at J, with 11 bases in the middle. This CDR3 is built from 15 residues. Germline V gene sequence: CDR1 MNHEY, CDR2 SVGAGI. The CDR3, as DNA: TGTGCCAGCAGTTACTCGAATGGGGTGACCTACGAGCAGTACTTC. It specifies CASSYSNGVTYEQYF.

DNA of the CDR3: TGCGCCAGCAGTGCGGGCCACTACAATGAGCAGTTCTTC. Its translation is CASSAGHYNEQFF. The rearrangement uses TRBV10-1 and TRBJ2-1; unclear D gene. Trimming removed 4 bases from V and 3 bases from J, with 7 bases in between. CDR3 length: 13 residues. Germline-derived CDR1 and CDR2 are WNHNN and SYGVQD (reference sequence).

The chain recombines TRBV7-6 with TRBJ1-3; D unresolved. The CDR3 is 15 residues long. Germline CDR1 is SGHVS and CDR2 is FNYEAQ. Trimming took off 5 bases at V and 3 bases at J, with 14 bases between the two ends. This CDR3 is CASSLEGFGGNTIYF. The CDR3 DNA is TGTGCCAGCAGCCTGGAGGGATTTGGTGGAAACACCATATATTTT.

The V call is TRBV7-3, the J call TRBJ2-2; 10 positions agree with TRBD2. The CDR3 is made up of 16 amino acids. Germline trimming cut 4 bases from V and 8 bases from J; bases unmatched to any gene: 10. Germline assignment: CDR1 SGHTA and CDR2 FQGTGA. The CDR3 bases are TGTGCCAGCAGCTGGGGGTCTAGCGGGAGTACTGGGGAGCTGTTTTTT. This translates into CASSWGSSGSTGELFF.

The CDR3 bases are TGTGCCAGCAGCTTTCACTTAGCGGGATCCACCGGGGAGCTGTTTTTT. Translation gives CASSFHLAGSTGELFF. The chain links TRBV7-9 to TRBJ2-2, with TRBD2 matching over 8 bases. The V gene end was trimmed by 3 bases and the J gene end by 4 bases; junction bases not matched to a gene: 7. CDR1 and CDR2 from the germline V gene are SEHNR and FQNEAQ (reference sequence). The CDR3 is 16 residues long.

The chain is built from TRBV4-2 and TRBJ2-7; 7 nucleotides align to TRBD1. This CDR3 region has 15 residues. Germline-derived CDR1 and CDR2 are LGHNA and YNFKEQ. V was clipped by 0 bases and J by 2 bases; unmatched bases: 4. CDR3 DNA: TGTGCCAGCAGCCAAGATGCACAGGGGACCTACGAGCAGTACTTC. It translates to CASSQDAQGTYEQYF.

The gene calls are TRBV2 and TRBJ1-4; weak D call: TRBD1 (5 bases). Germline-derived CDR1 and CDR2 are SNHLY and FYNNEI. The CDR3 runs 16 residues. Trimming shortened V by 5 bases and J by 4 bases, and 17 bases separated the two germline ends. This chain's CDR3 is CASSYQPGRSNEKLFF. The CDR3, as DNA: TGTGCCAGCAGTTATCAACCGGGACGGAGTAATGAAAAACTGTTTTTT.

The chain has TRBV6-6 and TRBJ1-3, with D perhaps TRBD1 (6 bases). Deletions cut 5 bases from V and 0 bases from J, with 17 bases between. The CDR3 spans 17 residues. In germline, CDR1 is MNHNY, CDR2 SVGAGI (reference sequence). CDR3 bases: TGTGCCAGCAGTCGGGGGCGACGGGGAACCTCTGGAAACACCATATATTTT. Its translation: CASSRGRRGTSGNTIYF.

In its sample, this clone was seen a few times. The chain has TRBV28 and TRBJ1-5, with TRBD1 as a possible D gene (5 bases). Trimming stripped 3 bases from V and 7 bases from J, with 13 bases between. This CDR3 has 14 residues. In germline, CDR1 is MDHEN, CDR2 SYDVKM. The CDR3 sequence is CASSLGGAGQPQHF. The CDR3 DNA reads as TGTGCCAGCAGTTTGGGAGGGGCAGGGCAGCCCCAGCATTTT.

This clone was detected once. The CDR3 loop is CASSLGQVEAGELFF. The CDR3 DNA reads as TGTGCCAGCAGTCTTGGACAGGTCGAGGCCGGGGAGCTGTTTTTT. The chain recombines TRBV25-1 with TRBJ2-2, with 7 positions matching TRBD1. The CDR3 is 15 residues long. CDR1 and CDR2 from the germline V gene are MGHDK and SYGVNS. The V and J ends lost 5 bases and 6 bases, in that order; junction bases with no gene match: 9.

The chain has TRBV3-1 (or the pseudogene TRBV3-2) and TRBJ2-1; D unclear. Germline V CDR1 and CDR2: LGHDT, YNNKEL (reference sequence). The CDR3 has 16 residues. V dropped 0 bases and J dropped 8 bases, with 17 bases sitting between them. The CDR3 region is CASSQDLPGHVYEQFF. The CDR3 bases are TGTGCCAGCAGCCAAGACTTGCCAGGCCATGTCTATGAGCAGTTCTTC.

This clone was seen only a few times. J is TRBJ1-6 and V is TRBV28, with a possible D match to TRBD1 (5 bases). V was trimmed by 6 bases and J by 6 bases, leaving 15 bases between them. Germline-derived CDR1 and CDR2 are MDHEN and SYDVKM. The CDR3 sequence is 15 residues long. In DNA form, the CDR3 reads TGTGCCAGCAGACCCCCCACCGGGACTAATTCACCCCTCCACTTT. Amino acids: CASRPPTGTNSPLHF.

The chain has TRBV11-3 and TRBJ2-7; D might be TRBD2 (6 bases). In germline, CDR1 is SGHNT, CDR2 YENEEA. The CDR3 runs to 16 residues. Trimming shortened V by 5 bases and J by 4 bases, and 21 bases separated the two germline ends. The CDR3 spells CASSREIANPLYEQYF. Here the CDR3 DNA reads TGTGCCAGCAGCCGGGAGATAGCCAACCCCTTATACGAGCAGTACTTC.

V and J are TRBV11-2 and TRBJ2-1; no reliable D call. The CDR3 runs to 12 residues. Trimming stripped 7 bases from V and 6 bases from J, with 10 bases between. CDR1 is SGHAT, CDR2 FQNNGV, per germline. The CDR3 spells CASKLYSNEQFF. The CDR3 nucleotides are TGTGCCAGCAAGCTTTACAGCAATGAGCAGTTCTTC.